This TCR beta chain was observed in a study of HIV-infected patients and healthy controls. There are a few counts of this clonotype. Around 0.5 ug RNA was reverse transcribed with alpha and beta constant-region primers. Alpha and beta chain libraries were made separately by chain-specific third strand synthesis with multiplexing indices. One entry per CDR3 protein, called by TCRdb with MiXCR from the 5' RACE reads. The sample carries about 15,000 distinct CDR3 sequences, 9% to 9.5% recorded once. Whole blood was used without fractionation, so all unsorted peripheral T cells were included. Germline CDR1 and CDR2: SGHRS and YFSETQ. J lost 2 bases, V lost 4 bases, and 5 bases had no gene match. The CDR3 loop spans 15 amino acids.

The specimen sequenced was blood. The rearrangement uses TRBV5-1 and TRBJ2-5, with TRBD2 matching over 10 bases. The TCR originated in an adult in good health. CDR3 DNA sequence: TGCGCCAGCAGCGCCCGGACTAGCGGACAAGAGACCCAGTACTTC. The encoded protein is CASSARTSGQETQYF.